This TCR beta chain came from a study of siplizumab effects on memory and regulatory T cells. Findings of the study overall: Alloreactive CD4+ clones that could be mapped were on average around 70% Treg-derived with siplizumab, against about 25% in controls. It seemed that naive T cells were more diverse than memory cells and were major contributors to the alloresponse. The study found that siplizumab significantly reduced alloreactive sequences traceable to unstimulated CD4+ memory cells.

Worth noting for this clone: What it binds is unknown.

V lost 1 base to trimming and J lost 0 bases, with 10 bases between them. The CDR3 is made up of 15 amino acids. Germline CDR1 is KGHSH and CDR2 is LQKENI. Per-sample assaying covered 85,000 to 100,000 TCR templates. Generated by immunoSEQ multiplex PCR, the TCRdb table keeps only in-frame clones and is missing some. Of approximately 100,000 clones in the sample, 93% were seen once. The material sequenced was non-Treg CD4+ T cells sorted from blood. This chain connects TRBV18 to TRBJ2-7; tentatively, D is TRBD2 (6 bases). The receptor was isolated from a human donor in good health. CDR3 coding DNA: TGTGCCAGCTCACCACGTTCCGGGAGCTCCTACGAGCAGTACTTC. This encodes CASSPRSGSSYEQYF.